This note documents a single TCR beta chain sequence. As yet, its antigen is unknown. Trimming left V 1 base short and J 2 bases short, with 9 bases between. The CDR3 length is 14 residues. From germline, CDR1 is SEHNR and CDR2 FQNEAQ (reference sequence). It was with 60 Vbeta and 13 Jbeta primers that the PCR ran. In the authors' workflow: Per a later analysis, the number of unique TCR beta chains was some 82 million, of which around 9.9 million were shared. The protocol was immunoSEQ multiplex PCR, while the TCRdb copy is restricted to in-frame clones and leaves out a portion. That table supplies the V and J calls and clone size; D and trimming were determined from the DNA. Seen here are 200,000 or so clones, 78% observed once, and the top ten hold about 5.6%. This entry belongs to a study of cytomegalovirus exposure and HLA in healthy donors. Study summary: Samples from HLA-typed donors yielded about 86 million unique TCRs in an early data release.

Study-wide results and caveats: An observed cluster of highly shared sequence variants was recorded as a likely sequencing artifact.

The chain recombines TRBV7-9 with TRBJ2-7; D may be TRBD2 (7 bases). The origin of this receptor is a woman aged 25 to 39 in good health and CMV-seropositive. Sequencing input: PBMCs. CDR3 loop: CASSLEGGTYEQYF. The CDR3 region has the DNA TGTGCCAGCAGCTTAGAGGGGGGGACCTACGAGCAGTACTTC.